Below, 2 T cell receptor beta chains from the same sample are listed, as sequenced in a study of cytomegalovirus exposure and HLA in healthy donors. The PCR made use of 60 Vbeta and 13 Jbeta primers. Sequenced by immunoSEQ multiplex PCR; TCRdb stores in-frame clones only, minus some. The sample lists 130,000 to 150,000 clones, approximately 79% occurring once. Sequencing was done on a sample of PBMCs. All receptors come from a woman in her 50s in good health and CMV-seropositive.

The genes are TRBV19 and TRBJ2-5; TRBD2 agrees at 9 bases. The CDR3 spans 14 residues. The ends lost 4 bases at V and 1 base at J; junction bases unmatched: 1. Per the germline V gene, CDR1 is LNHDA and CDR2 is SQIVND (reference sequence). CDR3 in DNA: TGTGCCAGTAGTAGTAGCGGGGGCCAAGAGACCCAGTACTTC. This translates into CASSSSGGQETQYF.

This clone occurred a few times. V usage is TRBV7-3 and J usage is TRBJ2-7; D might be TRBD1 (6 bases). CDR3 length: 15 amino acids. Germline assignment: CDR1 SGHTA and CDR2 FQGTGA. Trimming pared 5 bases from V and 7 bases from J, leaving 21 bases between. CDR3 sequence reads: CASSEGVGTNQEQYF. The CDR3 nucleotides are TGTGCCAGCAGCGAAGGGGTCGGGACAAACCAGGAGCAGTACTTC.